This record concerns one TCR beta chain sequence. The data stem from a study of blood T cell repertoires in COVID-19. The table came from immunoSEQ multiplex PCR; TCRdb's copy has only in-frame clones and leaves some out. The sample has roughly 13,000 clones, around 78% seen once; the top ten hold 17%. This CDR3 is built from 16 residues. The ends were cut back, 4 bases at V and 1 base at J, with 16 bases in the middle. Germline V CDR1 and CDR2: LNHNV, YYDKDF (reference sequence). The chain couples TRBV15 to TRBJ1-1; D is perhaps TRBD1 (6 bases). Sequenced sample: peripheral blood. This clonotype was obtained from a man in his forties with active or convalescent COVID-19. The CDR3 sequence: CATSTLPQGRNTEAFF. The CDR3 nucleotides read TGTGCCACCAGCACCCTCCCCCAGGGGAGGAACACTGAAGCTTTCTTT.